The rows below give T cell receptor beta chains drawn from one sample of a study of cytomegalovirus exposure and HLA in healthy donors. Here immunoSEQ multiplex PCR was the method, and the copy in TCRdb shows in-frame clones only, minus some. The sample contains under 200,000 clones, around 77% of which appear only once. Sequenced: PBMCs. These receptors were taken from a man between 60 and 75 years old in good health and CMV-seronegative. Each CDR3 is given with its conserved first and last residue. The order of the fields is V gene, D gene, clone size, J gene, CDR3 protein, CDR3 DNA. The D gene is left open where the match is weak. The size field is filled for only some rows; it gives once, few, many or a size class.

v_gene: TRBV5-1
d_gene: -
abundance: -
j_gene: TRBJ1-1
CDR3aa: CASSFQARENTEAFF
CDR3nt: TGCGCCAGCAGCTTCCAAGCGCGGGAGAACACTGAAGCTTTCTTT

v_gene: TRBV11-2
d_gene: -
abundance: once
j_gene: TRBJ2-7
CDR3aa: CASSGASYEQYF
CDR3nt: TGTGCCAGCAGCGGGGCCTCCTACGAGCAGTACTTC

v_gene: TRBV13
d_gene: TRBD2
abundance: -
j_gene: TRBJ2-7
CDR3aa: CASSFRLAASSYEQYF
CDR3nt: TGTGCCAGCAGCTTCAGACTAGCGGCTAGCTCCTACGAGCAGTACTTC

v_gene: TRBV7-9
d_gene: -
abundance: once
j_gene: TRBJ2-2
CDR3aa: CASSPSQTRNTGELFF
CDR3nt: TGTGCCAGCAGCCCATCACAGACACGGAACACCGGGGAGCTGTTTTTT

v_gene: TRBV5-4
d_gene: TRBD2
abundance: -
j_gene: TRBJ2-7
CDR3aa: CASSEGLAGAGYEQYF
CDR3nt: TGTGCCAGCAGCGAGGGACTAGCGGGGGCTGGCTACGAGCAGTACTTC

v_gene: TRBV19
d_gene: TRBD2
abundance: -
j_gene: TRBJ2-1
CDR3aa: CASSRTRLAGVDEQFF
CDR3nt: TGTGCCAGTAGTAGGACCCGGCTAGCGGGAGTCGATGAGCAGTTCTTC

v_gene: TRBV28
d_gene: TRBD2
abundance: -
j_gene: TRBJ2-2
CDR3aa: CASIASGSNTGELFF
CDR3nt: TGTGCCAGCATCGCTAGCGGGTCGAACACCGGGGAGCTGTTTTTT

v_gene: TRBV10-1
d_gene: -
abundance: -
j_gene: TRBJ2-4
CDR3aa: CASSGQTKNIQYF
CDR3nt: TGCGCCAGCAGCGGACAGACCAAAAACATTCAGTACTTC

v_gene: TRBV4-1
d_gene: TRBD2
abundance: -
j_gene: TRBJ2-7
CDR3aa: CASSLKQTSGSASEYEQYF
CDR3nt: TGCGCCAGCAGCCTAAAACAGACTAGCGGGAGCGCTTCGGAGTACGAGCAGTACTTC

v_gene: TRBV27
d_gene: TRBD1
abundance: -
j_gene: TRBJ2-2
CDR3aa: CASSSQGADTGELFF
CDR3nt: TGTGCCAGCAGTTCGCAGGGGGCAGACACCGGGGAGCTGTTTTTT

v_gene: TRBV27
d_gene: -
abundance: -
j_gene: TRBJ2-7
CDR3aa: CASSLSSKQYF
CDR3nt: TGTGCCAGCAGTTTATCGTCCAAGCAGTACTTC

v_gene: TRBV7-9
d_gene: TRBD1
abundance: few
j_gene: TRBJ1-1
CDR3aa: CASSLDTGGRTEAFF
CDR3nt: TGTGCCAGCAGCTTAGATACAGGGGGCCGGACTGAAGCTTTCTTT

v_gene: TRBV5-1
d_gene: -
abundance: -
j_gene: TRBJ2-1
CDR3aa: CASSLGLLNEQFF
CDR3nt: TGCGCCAGCAGCTTAGGACTACTCAATGAGCAGTTCTTC

v_gene: TRBV7-7
d_gene: -
abundance: -
j_gene: TRBJ2-5
CDR3aa: CASSLAQAQETQYF
CDR3nt: TGTGCTAGCAGCTTAGCACAGGCCCAAGAGACCCAGTACTTC

v_gene: TRBV5-5
d_gene: -
abundance: once
j_gene: TRBJ1-2
CDR3aa: CASSLDWSVSTYGYTF
CDR3nt: TGTGCCAGCAGCTTGGATTGGTCAGTCAGTACCTATGGCTACACCTTC

v_gene: TRBV4-1
d_gene: -
abundance: once
j_gene: TRBJ1-1
CDR3aa: CASSRGEGVNTEAFF
CDR3nt: TGCGCCAGCAGCCGGGGGGAGGGGGTAAACACTGAAGCTTTCTTT

v_gene: TRBV9
d_gene: TRBD2
abundance: -
j_gene: TRBJ2-1
CDR3aa: CASSASEGGRAYEQFF
CDR3nt: TGTGCCAGCAGCGCCTCCGAGGGCGGGAGGGCCTACGAGCAGTTCTTC

v_gene: TRBV5-1
d_gene: TRBD2
abundance: -
j_gene: TRBJ2-1
CDR3aa: CASSRGTSGGSYNEQFF
CDR3nt: TGCGCCAGCAGCAGGGGGACTAGCGGGGGCTCCTACAATGAGCAGTTCTTC

v_gene: TRBV19
d_gene: -
abundance: -
j_gene: TRBJ1-5
CDR3aa: CASSIGGGRQPQHF
CDR3nt: TGTGCCAGTAGTATAGGCGGGGGAAGGCAGCCCCAGCATTTT

v_gene: TRBV27
d_gene: TRBD1
abundance: once
j_gene: TRBJ2-2
CDR3aa: CASRTGGAGGELFF
CDR3nt: TGTGCCAGCAGGACAGGGGGCGCGGGCGGGGAGCTGTTTTTT

v_gene: TRBV10-3
d_gene: TRBD2
abundance: -
j_gene: TRBJ2-1
CDR3aa: CAISEFAGGSYNEQFF
CDR3nt: TGTGCCATCAGTGAGTTTGCGGGAGGGTCCTACAATGAGCAGTTCTTC

v_gene: TRBV30
d_gene: TRBD1
abundance: -
j_gene: TRBJ2-7
CDR3aa: CAWSKGQGAWSSYEQYF
CDR3nt: TGTGCCTGGAGTAAAGGACAGGGGGCTTGGAGCTCCTACGAGCAGTACTTC

v_gene: TRBV5-4
d_gene: TRBD2
abundance: -
j_gene: TRBJ2-7
CDR3aa: CASSLGGRREAYEQYF
CDR3nt: TGTGCCAGCAGCTTGGGGGGGAGGCGGGAGGCCTACGAGCAGTACTTC

v_gene: TRBV7-3
d_gene: TRBD1
abundance: -
j_gene: TRBJ2-6
CDR3aa: CASSLEGTVNVLTF
CDR3nt: TGTGCCAGCAGCTTAGAAGGGACAGTCAACGTCCTGACTTTC

v_gene: TRBV11-2
d_gene: TRBD1
abundance: -
j_gene: TRBJ1-6
CDR3aa: CASSYMTGAGSPLHF
CDR3nt: TGTGCCAGCAGCTACATGACAGGGGCGGGCTCACCCCTCCACTTT

v_gene: TRBV27
d_gene: TRBD1
abundance: few
j_gene: TRBJ1-1
CDR3aa: CASSEDRVNTEAFF
CDR3nt: TGTGCCAGCAGTGAAGACAGGGTGAACACTGAAGCTTTCTTT

v_gene: TRBV29-1
d_gene: -
abundance: -
j_gene: TRBJ1-1
CDR3aa: CSVVRPGRAYTEAFF
CDR3nt: TGCAGCGTTGTTCGCCCCGGCAGGGCGTACACTGAAGCTTTCTTT

v_gene: TRBV25-1
d_gene: -
abundance: -
j_gene: TRBJ2-7
CDR3aa: CASSREGRDEQYF
CDR3nt: TGTGCCAGCAGCCGAGAGGGTCGCGACGAGCAGTACTTC

v_gene: TRBV7-2
d_gene: -
abundance: -
j_gene: TRBJ2-3
CDR3aa: CASSLVGTDTQYF
CDR3nt: TGTGCCAGCAGCTTAGTCGGGACAGATACGCAGTATTTT

v_gene: TRBV19
d_gene: -
abundance: -
j_gene: TRBJ1-1
CDR3aa: CASSLRGGTEAFF
CDR3nt: TGTGCCAGTAGTCTGAGGGGAGGCACTGAAGCTTTCTTT

v_gene: TRBV5-1
d_gene: TRBD2
abundance: -
j_gene: TRBJ2-1
CDR3aa: CASSLWTSGRNNNEQFF
CDR3nt: TGCGCCAGCAGCTTGTGGACTAGCGGGAGAAATAACAATGAGCAGTTCTTC

v_gene: TRBV7-9
d_gene: TRBD2
abundance: -
j_gene: TRBJ2-7
CDR3aa: CASSLAIGVRLANLYEQYF
CDR3nt: TGTGCCAGCAGCTTAGCTATAGGGGTTCGACTAGCGAACCTCTACGAGCAGTACTTC